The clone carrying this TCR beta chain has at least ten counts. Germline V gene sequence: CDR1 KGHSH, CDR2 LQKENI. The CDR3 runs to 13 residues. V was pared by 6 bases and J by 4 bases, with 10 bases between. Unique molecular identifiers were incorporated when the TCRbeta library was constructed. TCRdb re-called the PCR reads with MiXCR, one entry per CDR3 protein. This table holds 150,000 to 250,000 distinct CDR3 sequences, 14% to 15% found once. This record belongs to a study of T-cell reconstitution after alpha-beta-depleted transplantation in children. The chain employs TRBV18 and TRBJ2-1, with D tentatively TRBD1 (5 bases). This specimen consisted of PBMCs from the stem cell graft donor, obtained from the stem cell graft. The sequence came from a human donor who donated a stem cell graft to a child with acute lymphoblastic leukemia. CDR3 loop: CASSVGQYNEQFF. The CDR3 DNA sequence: TGTGCCAGCTCGGTGGGGCAGTACAATGAGCAGTTCTTC.